This TCR beta chain was retrieved from a study of control samples from healthy donors and cancer patients. V shed 5 bases and J shed 8 bases, with 16 bases lying between them. CDR3 length equals 15 residues. Per germline, CDR1 MNHNY and CDR2 SVGAGI (reference sequence). Generated by immunoSEQ multiplex PCR, the TCRdb table keeps only in-frame clones and is missing some. Among about 78,000 clones listed, about 88% were seen once. This chain connects TRBV6-6 to TRBJ1-6, with D uncertain. Sequenced input: blood. This receptor was identified in a woman aged 55-69 years in good health. CDR3 DNA: TGTGCCAGCAGTCCCCAAGGAGGGCTGGATTCACCCCTCCACTTT. Protein: CASSPQGGLDSPLHF.